This T cell receptor (beta chain) was recovered during a study of blood T cells in healthy people across ages. Next came a second PCR, run for about 6 to 12 cycles, which used a sample-barcoded 5' primer along with a J-beta primer mix. One entry per CDR3 protein results from TCRdb running MiXCR on the 5' RACE reads. This repertoire shows nearly 1 million distinct CDR3 sequences, about 51% found once; its top ten account for about a fifth. This clonotype has more than one count but fewer than ten. V dropped 0 bases and J dropped 10; count of bases not matched to a gene: 9. CDR3 length: 16 residues. CDR1 is ENHRY, CDR2 SYGVKD, per germline.

The chain uses TRBV10-3 and TRBJ2-1; TRBD2 agrees at 10 bases. The specimen was blood. The source is a woman aged 55 to 70 in good health. In nucleotides, the CDR3 is TGTGCCATCAGTGAGTCCCCGGCTAGCGGGAGTAGCGAGCAGTTCTTC. Translation: CAISESPASGSSEQFF.